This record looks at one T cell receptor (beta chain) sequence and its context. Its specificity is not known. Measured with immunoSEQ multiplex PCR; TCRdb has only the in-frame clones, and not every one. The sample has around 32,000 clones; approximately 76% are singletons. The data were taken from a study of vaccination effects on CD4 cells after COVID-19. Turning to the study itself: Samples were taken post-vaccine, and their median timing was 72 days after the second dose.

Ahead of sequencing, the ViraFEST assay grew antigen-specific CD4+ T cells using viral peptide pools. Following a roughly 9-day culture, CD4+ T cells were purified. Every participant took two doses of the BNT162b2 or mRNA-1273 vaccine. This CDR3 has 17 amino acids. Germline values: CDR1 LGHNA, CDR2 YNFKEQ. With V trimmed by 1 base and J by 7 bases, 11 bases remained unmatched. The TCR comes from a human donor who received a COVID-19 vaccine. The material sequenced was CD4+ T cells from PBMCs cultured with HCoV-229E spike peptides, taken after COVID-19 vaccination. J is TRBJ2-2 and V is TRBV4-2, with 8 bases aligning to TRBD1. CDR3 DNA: TGTGCCAGCAGCCAAGTGTTCAGGGGGCCCCCGGGCGGGGAGCTGTTTTTT. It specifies CASSQVFRGPPGGELFF.